These 21 T cell receptor beta chains were all obtained from the same sample, sequenced in a study of CD8 T cells in acute hepatitis C reinfection. This table comes from immunoSEQ multiplex PCR, and its TCRdb copy is limited to in-frame clones, with some not included. The sample lists approximately 40,000 clones; 75% to 90% were seen once. Regarding time point: naive CD8 control sorted from an acute-time-point sample. Specimen: naive CD8+ T cells from PBMCs. The receptors shown here come from a young woman who spontaneously cleared hepatitis C infection.

J is TRBJ1-6 and V is TRBV5-4; no definite D call. The CDR3 spans 13 residues. The germline CDR1 and CDR2 sequences are SGHNT and YYREEE (reference sequence). V was trimmed by 4 bases and J by 12 bases, leaving 14 bases between them. CDR3 protein: CASSPGVSIPLHF. CDR3 DNA: TGTGCCAGCAGCCCTGGGGTCTCCATACCCCTCCACTTT. The full variable domain, completed using reference TRBV5-4 and TRBJ1-6, is ETGVTQSPTHLIKTRGQQVTLRCSSQSGHNTVSWYQQALGQGPQFIFQYYREEENGRGNFPPRFSGLQFPNYSSELNVNALELDDSALYLCASSPGVSIPLHFGNGTRLTVT.

With respect to this clone: An end of the junction differs from the germline gene, which may be a read error. The chain employs TRBV9 and TRBJ1-1, with 10 bases matching TRBD1. The germline V gene has CDR1 SGDLS and CDR2 YYNGEE. There are 16 residues in the CDR3. Here the CDR3 DNA reads TGTGCCAGCAGCGCATACGGGACAGGGGCATCGGGTGAATCTTTCTTT. Translation: CASSAYGTGASGESFF.

The J gene is TRBJ1-1, the V gene TRBV6-5, with D maybe TRBD1 (5 bases). The CDR3 runs to 13 residues. V dropped 1 base and J dropped 6 bases, with 9 bases sitting between them. The germline V gene has CDR1 MNHEY and CDR2 SVGAGI. The CDR3 spells CASSYYDRSEAFF. DNA of the CDR3: TGTGCCAGCAGTTACTATGACAGATCTGAAGCTTTCTTT.

The chain couples TRBV27 to TRBJ2-5, with D possibly TRBD1 on 5 matching bases. V gave up 3 bases and J gave up 4 bases, with 21 bases separating them. The CDR3 covers 17 residues. Germline loops: CDR1 MNHEY, CDR2 SMNVEV (reference sequence). In DNA, the CDR3 is TGTGCCAGCAGTTTTCAGGATCCCCAGGGTCTGGGAGAGACCCAGTACTTC. Protein product: CASSFQDPQGLGETQYF.

V gene TRBV7-9 combines with J gene TRBJ2-1, with 11 bases that match TRBD2. Germline CDR1 and CDR2: SEHNR and FQNEAQ (reference sequence). This CDR3 region has 16 residues. With V trimmed by 5 bases and J by 5 bases, 8 bases remained unmatched. The CDR3 region has the DNA TGTGCCAGCAGCACCTTCGTGACTAGCGGGAACAATGAGCAGTTCTTC. Its translation: CASSTFVTSGNNEQFF.

This rearrangement joins TRBV13 to TRBJ2-7; TRBD2 agrees at 12 bases. CDR1 is PRHDT, CDR2 FYEKMQ, per germline (reference sequence). V lost 4 bases and J lost 2; bases outside the gene matches: 3. The CDR3 is made up of 15 amino acids. Here the CDR3 reads CASSSGLAGTYEQYF. CDR3 nucleotides: TGTGCCAGCAGCTCCGGACTAGCGGGGACCTACGAGCAGTACTTC.

This chain connects TRBV6-5 to TRBJ2-1; no clear D. The CDR3 runs to 11 residues. The germline V gene encodes CDR1 MNHEY and CDR2 SVGAGI. V shed 2 bases and J shed 9 bases, with 5 bases lying between them. The CDR3 region has the DNA TGTGCCAGCAGTTACGAAAGTGAGCAGTTCTTC. Amino acid sequence: CASSYESEQFF.

The V and J genes are TRBV6-5 and TRBJ1-2; possibly TRBD1 for D (6 bases). The CDR3 totals 13 residues. Germline CDR1 MNHEY, CDR2 SVGAGI. With 6 bases removed from V and 4 bases from J, the gap between germline ends came to 12 bases. In DNA, the CDR3 is TGTGCCAGCAGCCCCCGACAGGCCTATGGCTACACCTTC. This translates into CASSPRQAYGYTF.

The V gene is TRBV11-2, the J gene TRBJ1-5, with D maybe TRBD1 (6 bases). This CDR3 is built from 15 residues. Germline CDR1 and CDR2: SGHAT and FQNNGV. Trimming stripped 5 bases from V and 0 bases from J, with 11 bases between. CDR3 sequence: CASSRTAYSNQPQHF. The DNA for the CDR3 is TGTGCCAGCAGCCGGACAGCCTATAGCAATCAGCCCCAGCATTTT.

This chain connects TRBV6-5 to TRBJ2-5; tentatively, D is TRBD1 (6 bases). Germline V gives CDR1 MNHEY, CDR2 SVGAGI. Trimming removed 5 bases at V and 3 bases at J, with 10 bases between. The CDR3 consists of 13 residues. CDR3 DNA: TGTGCCAGCAGTCCCCGGACAGAAGAGACCCAGTACTTC. Translation gives CASSPRTEETQYF.

V usage is TRBV7-3 and J usage is TRBJ1-1; D gene unclear. The CDR3 has 13 amino acids. V lost 1 base to trimming and J lost 3 bases, with 6 bases between them. Germline CDR1 SGHTA, CDR2 FQGTGA. The CDR3 DNA follows: TGTGCCAGCAGCTTAAAGGCGTACACTGAAGCTTTCTTT. Protein: CASSLKAYTEAFF.

V and J are TRBV9 and TRBJ2-7; D not certain. The CDR3 consists of 16 residues. The ends were cut back, 0 bases at V and 5 bases at J, with 18 bases in the middle. Germline V gene lookup returns CDR1 SGDLS and CDR2 YYNGEE. The CDR3 DNA reads as TGTGCCAGCAGCGTAGGGTTTCGGCTGCACGGAGACGAGCAGTACTTC. Its translation is CASSVGFRLHGDEQYF.

Here the CDR3 DNA reads TGTGCCAGCAGTCTCGGCGGGGGGCGAGAGCTGTTTTTT. This sequence encodes CASSLGGGRELFF. This chain uses TRBV27 with TRBJ2-2; 8 nucleotides agree with TRBD2. The CDR3 runs 13 residues. From germline, CDR1 is MNHEY and CDR2 SMNVEV (reference sequence). With 5 bases clipped from V and 11 bases from J, the junction kept 7 bases outside the gene matches.

The rearrangement links TRBV27 to TRBJ2-1; tentative D call: TRBD2 (5 bases). The CDR3 spans 14 residues. Germline lookup yields CDR1 MNHEY and CDR2 SMNVEV (reference sequence). V shed 0 bases and J shed 2 bases, with 5 bases lying between them. CDR3 region: CASSLSGTYNEQFF. The CDR3 DNA reads as TGTGCCAGCAGTTTATCCGGGACCTACAATGAGCAGTTCTTC.

This clone has a handful of counts. This chain links TRBV4-1 with TRBJ2-7; D ambiguous. The CDR3 loop spans 13 amino acids. V dropped 1 base and J dropped 0 bases, with 4 bases sitting between them. The germline gives CDR1 MGHRA, CDR2 YSYEKL. The CDR3 reads CASSQASSYEQYF. The CDR3 DNA is TGCGCCAGCAGCCAAGCTAGCTCCTACGAGCAGTACTTC.

This sequence joins TRBV29-1 and TRBJ2-2; D could derive from TRBD1 or TRBD2 (5 bases each). The CDR3 sequence is 14 residues long. Germline V lookup: CDR1 SQVTM, CDR2 ANQGSEA. The V gene lost 1 base and the J gene lost 2 bases, with 8 bases spanning the gap. CDR3 sequence reads: CSVEAGRNTGELFF. The CDR3 nucleotides read TGCAGCGTTGAAGCAGGGAGAAACACCGGGGAGCTGTTTTTT.

The V and J genes are TRBV15 and TRBJ2-7; tentative D call: TRBD1 (6 bases). Germline V gives CDR1 LNHNV, CDR2 YYDKDF (reference sequence). The CDR3 has 14 residues. V lost 1 base, J lost 4 bases, and 11 bases lay in between. CDR3 sequence (DNA): TGTGCCACCAGCAGAGCCCGGGACAATTACGAGCAGTACTTC. It encodes CATSRARDNYEQYF.

V gene TRBV27 combines with J gene TRBJ1-1; D possibly corresponds to TRBD1 (5 bases). Per germline, CDR1 MNHEY and CDR2 SMNVEV (reference sequence). Deletions cut 5 bases from V and 5 bases from J, with 21 bases between. The CDR3 is 16 amino acids. CDR3 protein: CASSPAHSKGRTEAFF. CDR3 nucleotide sequence: TGTGCCAGCAGTCCGGCGCATTCTAAGGGGCGAACTGAAGCTTTCTTT.

The chain recombines TRBV13 with TRBJ2-1; no clear D. V was clipped by 6 bases and J by 3 bases, with 6 bases between them. Germline loops: CDR1 PRHDT, CDR2 FYEKMQ (reference sequence). The CDR3 consists of 12 residues. The CDR3 is CASSEGYNEQFF. The CDR3 DNA reads TGTGCCAGCAGTGAAGGCTACAATGAGCAGTTCTTC.

The rearrangement links TRBV6-1 to TRBJ1-2; D gene uncertain. Trimming cost V 3 bases and J 4 bases, with 21 bases left between them. Germline V gene sequence: CDR1 MNHNS, CDR2 SASEGT. This CDR3 has 17 residues. The CDR3: CASSDYLWELYSYGYTF. The CDR3 DNA follows: TGTGCCAGCAGTGACTATCTTTGGGAGCTCTATAGCTATGGCTACACCTTC.

This chain connects TRBV4-2 to TRBJ2-7, with 8 bases fitting TRBD1. J gave up 3 bases and V 1 base, and 8 bases lay outside the gene matches. CDR3 length: 16 residues. The germline CDR1 and CDR2 sequences are LGHNA and YNFKEQ. CDR3 DNA: TGTGCCAGCAGCCAAGGTGTTGGACAGGGTCACTACGAGCAGTACTTC. It yields the protein CASSQGVGQGHYEQYF.